One sample yielded the 26 T cell receptor beta chains listed below, sequenced in a study of T cell changes during pregnancy in multiple sclerosis. Using immunoSEQ multiplex PCR, the repertoire was profiled, and TCRdb retains in-frame clones only, with some absent. The sample holds 65,000 to 95,000 clones; 85% to 95% are singletons and the top ten take around 2.6%. The sample was peripheral blood, taken after pregnancy. Receptor source: a female donor in good health, enrolled as a control in a pregnancy study.

The V gene is TRBV18, the J gene TRBJ1-3; D not certain. The CDR3 runs to 17 residues. The germline CDR1 and CDR2 sequences are KGHSH and LQKENI. V was pared by 0 bases and J by 0 bases, with 12 bases between. CDR3 protein: CASSPPPRVISGNTIYF. The CDR3 DNA sequence: TGTGCCAGCTCACCACCGCCCCGGGTCATCTCTGGAAACACCATATATTTT.

This chain joins TRBV28 and TRBJ1-3; a weak D match, TRBD1 (6 bases). The germline V and J ends were trimmed by 6 bases and 0 bases, with 9 bases remaining between them. CDR1 MDHEN and CDR2 SYDVKM come from the germline V gene. This CDR3 region has 14 residues. Written as DNA, the CDR3 is TGTGCCAGCAGGCAGGGGCTCTCTGGAAACACCATATATTTT. Translating gives CASRQGLSGNTIYF.

This chain connects TRBV7-2 to TRBJ1-4, with D possibly TRBD1 on 5 matching bases. This CDR3 region has 15 residues. Germline V lookup: CDR1 SGHTA, CDR2 FQGNSA. V gave up 0 bases and J gave up 8 bases, with 13 bases separating them. In nucleotides, the CDR3 is TGTGCCAGCAGCTTAGCAGGGGATTACAGGGAAAAACTGTTTTTT. Amino acids: CASSLAGDYREKLFF.

CDR3 loop: CASSYSKQGRADTQYF. In DNA form, the CDR3 reads TGTGCCAGCAGTTACTCGAAGCAGGGGCGGGCAGATACGCAGTATTTT. V and J are TRBV6-5 and TRBJ2-3, with a possible D match to TRBD1 (6 bases). The CDR3 is made up of 16 amino acids. V lost 0 bases, J lost 4 bases, and 14 bases lay in between. Germline CDR1 and CDR2: MNHEY and SVGAGI.

This clone was seen only once. The V call is TRBV2, the J call TRBJ2-7, with D hard to call. CDR1 and CDR2 (germline): SNHLY, FYNNEI. This CDR3 is 14 amino acids long. The V and J ends lost 3 bases and 3 bases respectively, with 12 bases between them. CDR3 nucleotide sequence: TGTGCCAGCAGTGATGGTATAGATGACTACGAGCAGTACTTC. Amino acids: CASSDGIDDYEQYF.

The V gene is TRBV28, the J gene TRBJ1-2; 9 bases match TRBD1. J lost 6 bases, V lost 10 bases, and 6 bases had no gene match. Per the germline V gene, CDR1 is MDHEN and CDR2 is SYDVKM. This CDR3 has 12 residues. CDR3 loop: CATFGQGHGYTF. The CDR3 DNA follows: TGTGCCACCTTTGGACAGGGGCATGGCTACACCTTC.

The rearrangement uses TRBV28 and TRBJ2-7, with unresolved D. The CDR3 has 12 amino acids. Germline CDR1 reads MDHEN; CDR2 reads SYDVKM. With 6 bases removed from V and 3 bases from J, the gap between germline ends came to 9 bases. The chain's CDR3 is CASSRDNYEQYF. The CDR3 coding sequence is TGTGCCAGCAGCCGAGACAACTACGAGCAGTACTTC. Full variable domain (rest looked up from reference TRBV28 and TRBJ2-7): DVKVTQSSRYLVKRTGEKVFLECVQDMDHENMFWYRQDPGLGLRLIYFSYDVKMKEKGDIPEGYSVSREKKERFSLILESASTNQTSMYLCASSRDNYEQYFGPGTRLTVT.

V is TRBV30 and J is TRBJ2-2; 9 bases map to TRBD2. The CDR3 is 15 residues long. Germline V lookup: CDR1 GTSNPN, CDR2 SVGIG (reference sequence). V was pared by 4 bases and J by 0 bases, with 3 bases of the junction left unmatched. CDR3 protein: CAWTGGRANTGELFF. In DNA, the CDR3 is TGTGCCTGGACGGGCGGGAGGGCGAACACCGGGGAGCTGTTTTTT. The full variable domain, rest sourced from reference TRBV30 and TRBJ2-2, is SQTIHQWPATLVQPVGSPLSLECTVEGTSNPNLYWYRQAAGRGLQLLFYSVGIGQISSEVPQNLSASRPQDRQFILSSKKLLLSDSGFYLCAWTGGRANTGELFFGEGSRLTVL.

The V and J genes are TRBV19 and TRBJ2-1; TRBD2 matches at 7 bases. The V segment lost 5 bases and the J segment 7 bases; nucleotides outside the gene matches: 5. The V gene's germline CDR1 is LNHDA and CDR2 SQIVND (reference sequence). The CDR3 has 13 amino acids. Written as DNA, the CDR3 is TGTGCCAGTAGTTCGCGGGGGACGAATGAGCAGTTCTTC. Protein product: CASSSRGTNEQFF.

V gene TRBV7-3 combines with J gene TRBJ2-3, with D hard to call. The CDR3 consists of 13 residues. With 3 bases removed from V and 1 base from J, the gap between germline ends came to 5 bases. Germline CDR1 is SGHTA and CDR2 is FQGTGA. The CDR3 nucleotides are TGTGCCAGCAGCTTTACGGGCACAGATACGCAGTATTTT. Protein product: CASSFTGTDTQYF.

The rearrangement joins TRBV6-5 to TRBJ2-7; no firm D call. Trimming removed 5 bases from V and 2 bases from J, with 7 bases in between. Germline V CDR1 and CDR2: MNHEY, SVGAGI. CDR3 size: 12 residues. CDR3 residues: CASSPDTYEQYF. For the CDR3, the DNA is TGTGCCAGCAGTCCCGACACCTACGAGCAGTACTTC.

The J gene is TRBJ1-5, the V gene TRBV4-3; a possible D gene is TRBD1 (6 bases). The ends were cut back, 0 bases at V and 3 bases at J, with 12 bases in the middle. CDR3 size: 16 residues. Per germline, CDR1 LGHNA and CDR2 YSLEER. CDR3 nucleotide sequence: TGCGCCAGCAGCCAAGACCTGGGACACCCCAATCAGCCCCAGCATTTT. It encodes CASSQDLGHPNQPQHF.

This rearrangement joins TRBV2 to TRBJ1-6; the match to TRBD1 covers 7 bases. CDR1 and CDR2 (germline): SNHLY, FYNNEI. After removal of 0 bases from V and 0 bases from J, the junction contained 8 bases not matched to a gene. The CDR3 contains 19 residues. The CDR3 spells CASSEASGQSLSYNSPLHF. CDR3 DNA sequence: TGTGCCAGCAGTGAAGCGTCGGGACAGTCCCTCTCCTATAATTCACCCCTCCACTTT.

This chain joins TRBV9 and TRBJ2-1; tentatively, D is TRBD2 (5 bases). The germline V and J ends were trimmed by 0 bases and 5 bases, with 12 bases remaining between them. The CDR3 runs 15 residues. Germline CDR1 reads SGDLS; CDR2 reads YYNGEE. In DNA form, the CDR3 reads TGTGCCAGCAGCGTAGTGACGGGGTCCCACAATGAGCAGTTCTTC. Translation gives CASSVVTGSHNEQFF.

A single count supports this clone. The V and J genes are TRBV7-9 and TRBJ2-3, with D uncertain. CDR1 and CDR2 (germline): SEHNR, FQNEAQ (reference sequence). Trimming shortened V by 6 bases and J by 0 bases, and 10 bases separated the two germline ends. This CDR3 comprises 14 residues. The CDR3 nucleotides are TGTGCCAGCAGTTCTAGGCTTAGCACAGATACGCAGTATTTT. The encoded protein is CASSSRLSTDTQYF.

The CDR3 here is CACSTGHTDTQYF. CDR3 in DNA: TGTGCCTGCTCGACAGGGCACACAGATACGCAGTATTTT. The rearrangement links TRBV30 to TRBJ2-3; 7 nucleotides match TRBD1. Germline V lookup: CDR1 GTSNPN, CDR2 SVGIG (reference sequence). This CDR3 contains 13 residues. After removal of 6 bases from V and 2 bases from J, the junction contained 5 bases not matched to a gene. The variable domain in full, with the rest retrieved from reference TRBV30 and TRBJ2-3, is SQTIHQWPATLVQPVGSPLSLECTVEGTSNPNLYWYRQAAGRGLQLLFYSVGIGQISSEVPQNLSASRPQDRQFILSSKKLLLSDSGFYLCACSTGHTDTQYFGPGTRLTVL.

With respect to this clone: One end of the junction fails to match germline, which may point to a read error. The chain uses TRBV5-4 and TRBJ1-2; 8 nucleotides align to TRBD1. Germline assignment: CDR1 SGHNT and CDR2 YYREEE (reference sequence). This CDR3 has 14 amino acids. CDR3 nucleotides: TGTGCCAGCAGCTTTGGGACAGGCCACTACGGCTACACCTTC. As protein: CASSFGTGHYGYTF.

The chain employs TRBV4-2 and TRBJ1-1; D is uncertain. This CDR3 comprises 18 residues. V gave up 4 bases and J gave up 0 bases, with 21 bases separating them. Germline-derived CDR1 and CDR2 are LGHNA and YNFKEQ. The CDR3 DNA reads TGTGCCAGCAGCCCTTACCCGGGAGAGGACGGCATGAACACTGAAGCTTTCTTT. Amino acids: CASSPYPGEDGMNTEAFF.

V gene TRBV15 combines with J gene TRBJ2-7, with D maybe TRBD2 (6 bases). This CDR3 is 11 amino acids long. The V end was cut by 8 bases, the J end by 5 bases, with 10 bases between. Germline loops: CDR1 LNHNV, CDR2 YYDKDF (reference sequence). CDR3 loop: CATPRGNEQYF. CDR3 DNA: TGTGCCACCCCGCGGGGTAACGAGCAGTACTTC.

The CDR3 sequence is CASSPLNSATGGYEQYF. DNA for the CDR3: TGTGCCAGCTCACCCCTTAATAGCGCGACGGGGGGCTACGAGCAGTACTTC. The chain employs TRBV18 and TRBJ2-7, with TRBD2 matching over 7 bases. This CDR3 region has 17 residues. V shed 3 bases and J 3 bases; nucleotides not matched to a gene: 14. Germline V gene lookup returns CDR1 KGHSH and CDR2 LQKENI.

V gene TRBV6-1 combines with J gene TRBJ1-2, with D maybe TRBD1 (6 bases). The CDR3 is made up of 12 amino acids. Germline CDR1 MNHNS, CDR2 SASEGT. The V and J ends lost 10 bases and 0 bases respectively, with 9 bases between them. The CDR3 is CATGQTNYGYTF. Written as DNA, the CDR3 is TGTGCCACCGGACAGACTAACTATGGCTACACCTTC.

CDR3 sequence (DNA): TGTGCCAGCTCACTACCTGGGGCATCCTACGAGCAGTACTTC. Amino acid sequence: CASSLPGASYEQYF. The rearrangement uses TRBV18 and TRBJ2-7; possibly TRBD1 for D (5 bases). Trimming pared 4 bases from V and 1 base from J, leaving 11 bases between. The CDR3 loop spans 14 amino acids. Germline loops: CDR1 KGHSH, CDR2 LQKENI.

The chain recombines TRBV7-2 with TRBJ2-7; 9 nucleotides agree with TRBD2. CDR1 is SGHTA and CDR2 is FQGNSA in the germline V gene. The V gene end was trimmed by 1 base and the J gene end by 7 bases; junction bases not matched to a gene: 8. The CDR3 covers 15 residues. The CDR3 region is CASSLGLAGTREQYF. The CDR3, as DNA: TGTGCCAGCAGCTTAGGGCTAGCGGGGACAAGGGAGCAGTACTTC.

The chain combines TRBV9 with TRBJ1-1; 8 nucleotides line up with TRBD1. The V and J ends lost 4 bases and 7 bases, in that order; junction bases with no gene match: 9. Per the germline V gene, CDR1 is SGDLS and CDR2 is YYNGEE. The CDR3 consists of 14 residues. This CDR3 is CASSPWTGRVEAFF. The CDR3 bases are TGTGCCAGCAGCCCCTGGACAGGGAGGGTTGAAGCTTTCTTT.

A single count supports this clone. The gene calls are TRBV6-4 and TRBJ1-2, with 8 nucleotides matching TRBD1. J was trimmed by 7 bases and V by 4 bases; bases with no gene match: 11. Germline V gives CDR1 MRHNA, CDR2 SNTAGT. This CDR3 contains 15 residues. The CDR3 is CASSAGQGAATGYTF. Written as DNA, the CDR3 is TGTGCCAGCAGTGCCGGCCAGGGGGCGGCAACTGGCTACACCTTC.

This clone was counted a few times. The V and J genes are TRBV7-9 and TRBJ1-2, with 9 bases that match TRBD1. This CDR3 comprises 14 residues. V dropped 4 bases and J dropped 7; count of bases not matched to a gene: 7. CDR1 is SEHNR and CDR2 is FQNEAQ in the germline V gene (reference sequence). The CDR3 DNA sequence: TGTGCCAGCAGCTGGTCGAGGACAGGGGCTGGCTACACCTTC. Translation: CASSWSRTGAGYTF.